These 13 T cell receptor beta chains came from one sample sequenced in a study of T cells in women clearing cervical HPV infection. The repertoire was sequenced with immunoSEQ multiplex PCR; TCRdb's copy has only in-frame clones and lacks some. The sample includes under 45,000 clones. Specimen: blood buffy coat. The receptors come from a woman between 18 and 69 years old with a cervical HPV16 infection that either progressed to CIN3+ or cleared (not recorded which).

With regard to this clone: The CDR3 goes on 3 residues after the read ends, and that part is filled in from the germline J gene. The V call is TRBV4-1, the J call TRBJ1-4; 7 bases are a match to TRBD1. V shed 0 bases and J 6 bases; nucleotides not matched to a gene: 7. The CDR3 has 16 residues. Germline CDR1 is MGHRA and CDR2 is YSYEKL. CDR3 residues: CASSQERNRGDEKLFF. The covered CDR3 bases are TGCGCCAGCAGCCAAGAACGTAACAGGGGAGATGAAAAA.

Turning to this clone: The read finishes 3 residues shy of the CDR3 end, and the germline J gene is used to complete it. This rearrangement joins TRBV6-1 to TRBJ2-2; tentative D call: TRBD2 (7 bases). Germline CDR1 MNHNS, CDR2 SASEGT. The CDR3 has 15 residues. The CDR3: CASSGQEGGSEKLFF. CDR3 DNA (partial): TGTGCCAGCAGTGGGCAAGAGGGGGGGAGTGAAAAG.

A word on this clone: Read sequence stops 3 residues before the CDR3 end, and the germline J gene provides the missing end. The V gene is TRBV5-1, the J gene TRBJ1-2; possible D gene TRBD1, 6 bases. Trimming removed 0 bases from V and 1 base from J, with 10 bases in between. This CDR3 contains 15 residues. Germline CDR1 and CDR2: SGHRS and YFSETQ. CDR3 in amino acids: CASSLGGDNNYGYTF. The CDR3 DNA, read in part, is TGCGCCAGCAGCTTGGGAGGGGACAATAACTATGGC.

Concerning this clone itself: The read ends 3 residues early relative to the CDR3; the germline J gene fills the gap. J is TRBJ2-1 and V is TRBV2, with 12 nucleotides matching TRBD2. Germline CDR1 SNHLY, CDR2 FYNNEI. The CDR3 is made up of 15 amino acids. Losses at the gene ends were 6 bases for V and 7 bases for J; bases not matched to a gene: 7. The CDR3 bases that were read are TGTGCCAGCAGATCCCGGACTAGCGGGGATAATGAG. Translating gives CASRSRTSGDNE. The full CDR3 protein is CASRSRTSGDNEQFF.

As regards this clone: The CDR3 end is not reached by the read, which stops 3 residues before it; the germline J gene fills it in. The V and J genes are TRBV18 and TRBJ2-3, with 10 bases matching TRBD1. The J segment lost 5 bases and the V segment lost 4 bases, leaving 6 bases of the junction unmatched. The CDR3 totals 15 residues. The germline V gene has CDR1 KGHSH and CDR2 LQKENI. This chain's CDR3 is CASSQGQGLGDTQYF. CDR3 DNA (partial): TGTGCCAGCTCACAGGGACAGGGGCTAGGAGATACG.

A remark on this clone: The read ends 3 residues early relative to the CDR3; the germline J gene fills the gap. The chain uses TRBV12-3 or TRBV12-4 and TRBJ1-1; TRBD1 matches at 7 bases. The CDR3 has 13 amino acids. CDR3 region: CASGDREEGRAFF. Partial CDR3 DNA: TGTGCCAGTGGAGACAGGGAAGAAGGTCGA.

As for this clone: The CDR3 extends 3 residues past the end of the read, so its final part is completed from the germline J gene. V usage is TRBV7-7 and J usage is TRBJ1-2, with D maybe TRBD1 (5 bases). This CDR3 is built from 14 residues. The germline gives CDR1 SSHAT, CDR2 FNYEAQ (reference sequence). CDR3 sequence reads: CASSLSGTNNDYTF. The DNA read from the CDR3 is TGTGCCAGCAGCCTTAGCGGGACCAACAATGAC.

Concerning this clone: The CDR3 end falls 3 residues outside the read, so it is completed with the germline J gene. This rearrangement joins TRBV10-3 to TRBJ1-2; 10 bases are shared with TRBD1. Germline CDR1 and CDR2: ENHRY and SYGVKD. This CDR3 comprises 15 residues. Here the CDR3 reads CAISDPDRGDADYTF. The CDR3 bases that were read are TGTGCCATCAGTGACCCGGACAGGGGGGATGCCGAC.

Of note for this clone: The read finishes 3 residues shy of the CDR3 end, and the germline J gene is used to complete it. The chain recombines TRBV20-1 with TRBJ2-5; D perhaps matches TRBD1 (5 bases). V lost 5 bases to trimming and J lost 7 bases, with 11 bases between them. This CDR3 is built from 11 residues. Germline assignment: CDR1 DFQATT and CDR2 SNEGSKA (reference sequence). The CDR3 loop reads CSAWTKGTQYF. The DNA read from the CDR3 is TGCAGTGCTTGGACAAAAGGGACC.

The CDR3 is CASSLGTRASTDTQYF. Incomplete CDR3 DNA: TGCGCCAGCAGCTTGGGGACTAGGGCTAGCACAGATACG. J is TRBJ2-3 and V is TRBV5-1; 7 bases fit TRBD2. Sequencing ends 3 residues short of the CDR3 end; the germline J gene provides the rest. This CDR3 spans 16 amino acids. Germline V lookup: CDR1 SGHRS, CDR2 YFSETQ. V shed 0 bases, J shed 0 bases, and the junction held 4 bases outside the gene matches.

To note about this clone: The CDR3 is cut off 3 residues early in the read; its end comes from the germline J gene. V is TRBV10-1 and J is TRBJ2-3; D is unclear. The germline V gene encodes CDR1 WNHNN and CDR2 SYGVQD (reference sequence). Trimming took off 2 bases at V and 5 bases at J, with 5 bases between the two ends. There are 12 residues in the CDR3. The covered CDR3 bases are TGCGCCAGCAGTGAGATCGGAGATACG. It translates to CASSEIGDT. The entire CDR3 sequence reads CASSEIGDTQYF.

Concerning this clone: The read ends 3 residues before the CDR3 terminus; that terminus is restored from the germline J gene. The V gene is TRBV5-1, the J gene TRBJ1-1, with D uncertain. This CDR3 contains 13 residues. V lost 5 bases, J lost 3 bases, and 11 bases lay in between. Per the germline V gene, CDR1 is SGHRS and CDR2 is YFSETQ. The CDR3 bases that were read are TGCGCCAGCAGAGAGGTCAGAGACACTGAA. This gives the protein CASREVRDTE. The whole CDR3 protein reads CASREVRDTEAFF. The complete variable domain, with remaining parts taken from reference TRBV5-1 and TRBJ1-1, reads KAGVTQTPRYLIKTRGQQVTLSCSPISGHRSVSWYQQTPGQGLQFLFEYFSETQRNKGNFPGRFSGRQFSNSRSEMNVSTLELGDSALYLCASREVRDTEAFFGQGTRLTVV.

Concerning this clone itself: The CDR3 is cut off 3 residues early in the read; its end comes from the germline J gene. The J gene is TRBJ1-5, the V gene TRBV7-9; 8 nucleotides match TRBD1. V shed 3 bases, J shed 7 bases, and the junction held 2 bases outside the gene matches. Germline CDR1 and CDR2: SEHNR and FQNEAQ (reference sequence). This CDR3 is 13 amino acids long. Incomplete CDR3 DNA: TGTGCCAGCAGCTTCCAGGGGGCCCAGCCC. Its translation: CASSFQGAQP. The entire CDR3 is CASSFQGAQPQHF.